One sample yielded the 18 T cell receptor beta chains listed below, sequenced in a study of Ad26.COV2.S vaccination and SARS-CoV-2 variants. Treatment of the sample: some 20 received Ad26.COV2.S at low or high dose, single or two shots; several received placebo; per-sample allocation not given. At day 63 after the first vaccine or placebo injection, samples were drawn. The table came from immunoSEQ multiplex PCR; TCRdb's copy has only in-frame clones and leaves some out. The repertoire holds about 470,000 clones, about 92% seen once, with about 4.5% in the top ten. The sample in question was peripheral blood, obtained in a trial of Ad26.COV2.S vaccine versus placebo. The receptors come from a person aged 18-65 years who received the Ad26.COV2.S COVID-19 vaccine or a placebo.

The CDR3 DNA reads as TGTGCCAGCAGCGCTACTATCGACAGGCCTAGCAATCAGCCCCAGCATTTT. This encodes CASSATIDRPSNQPQHF. This sequence joins TRBV14 and TRBJ1-5; perhaps TRBD1 as D (6 bases). CDR3 size: 17 residues. Trimming removed 5 bases from V and 0 bases from J, with 17 bases in between. Germline CDR1 SGHDN, CDR2 FVKESK.

The V and J genes are TRBV9 and TRBJ2-3, with TRBD1 identical over 9 bases. CDR3 length: 17 residues. From germline, CDR1 is SGDLS and CDR2 YYNGEE. J gave up 2 bases and V 0 bases, and 7 bases lay outside the gene matches. DNA of the CDR3: TGTGCCAGCAGCGTAGAAGGCACAGGGGGCATCACAGATACGCAGTATTTT. It codes for CASSVEGTGGITDTQYF.

The CDR3 bases are TGTGCCAGCAGTGGGTTGGGACAGACGAACACCGGGGAGCTGTTTTTT. This sequence encodes CASSGLGQTNTGELFF. The chain employs TRBV2 and TRBJ2-2; 7 bases match TRBD1. The CDR3 consists of 16 residues. V was clipped by 4 bases and J by 0 bases; unmatched bases: 5. CDR1 and CDR2 from the germline V gene are SNHLY and FYNNEI.

This clone showed up just once. This rearrangement joins TRBV28 to TRBJ1-1; TRBD1 agrees at 7 bases. The V gene end was trimmed by 6 bases and the J gene end by 3 bases; junction bases not matched to a gene: 16. The germline gives CDR1 MDHEN, CDR2 SYDVKM. This CDR3 region has 17 residues. CDR3 loop: CASRRQGLVDPDTEAFF. CDR3 nucleotides: TGTGCCAGCAGGAGACAGGGCCTAGTAGATCCGGACACTGAAGCTTTCTTT.

The chain has TRBV7-9 and TRBJ2-1; the D is unclear. CDR1 is SEHNR and CDR2 is FQNEAQ in the germline V gene (reference sequence). The CDR3 has 9 residues. The ends were cut back, 11 bases at V and 9 bases at J, with 8 bases in the middle. The CDR3 loop reads CAGSSEQFF. The CDR3, as DNA: TGTGCCGGTAGCAGTGAGCAGTTCTTC.

This clone showed up just a few times. This sequence joins TRBV4-2 and TRBJ2-7; D is perhaps TRBD2 (6 bases). Germline CDR1 LGHNA, CDR2 YNFKEQ. The CDR3 runs to 12 residues. V dropped 6 bases and J dropped 5 bases, with 11 bases sitting between them. The CDR3 loop reads CASSLTRNEQYF. As DNA, the CDR3 is TGTGCCAGCAGTCTGACTAGGAACGAGCAGTACTTC.

The V call is TRBV9, the J call TRBJ2-2; D ambiguous. The V end lost 2 bases, the J end lost 3 bases, and 8 bases lay between the germline ends. Germline loops: CDR1 SGDLS, CDR2 YYNGEE. The CDR3 extends over 14 amino acids. The CDR3 DNA reads as TGTGCCAGCAGCGTGGGCGGACACACCGGGGAGCTGTTTTTT. Amino acid sequence: CASSVGGHTGELFF.

The rearrangement uses TRBV6-7 and TRBJ2-7, with 9 positions matching TRBD2. TRBV6-7 is noted as an ORF with a role that remains uncertain. V shed 2 bases and J 2 bases; nucleotides not matched to a gene: 13. The CDR3 is 18 residues long. Written as DNA, the CDR3 is TGTGCCAGCAGTTACACCCCCTTGGAGACTAGCGGAACCTACGAGCAGTACTTC. This encodes CASSYTPLETSGTYEQYF.

The chain carries TRBV7-8 and TRBJ2-7, with 10 bases that match TRBD2. The CDR3 is made up of 14 amino acids. Looked up from germline, CDR1 is SGHVS and CDR2 is FQNEAQ. V lost 5 bases, J lost 3 bases, and 4 bases stayed unmatched. The CDR3 protein is CASSTGLAVYEQYF. CDR3 nucleotides: TGTGCCAGCAGCACCGGACTAGCGGTCTACGAGCAGTACTTC. Full variable domain (outside the CDR3, taken from reference TRBV7-8 and TRBJ2-7): GAGVSQSPRYKVAKRGQDVALRCDPISGHVSLFWYQQALGQGPEFLTYFQNEAQLDKSGLPSDRFFAERPEGSVSTLKIQRTQQEDSAVYLCASSTGLAVYEQYFGPGTRLTVT.

This chain uses TRBV3-1 (or the pseudogene TRBV3-2) with TRBJ2-5, with TRBD1 matching over 11 bases. Trimming took 1 base from V and 0 from J; bases not matched to a gene: 7. CDR1 is LGHDT, CDR2 YNNKEL, per germline (reference sequence). This CDR3 comprises 18 residues. The CDR3 region has the DNA TGTGCCAGCAGCCAAGGTGCCGGGACAGGGGGGTACCAAGAGACCCAGTACTTC. This encodes CASSQGAGTGGYQETQYF.

This rearrangement joins TRBV6-5 to TRBJ1-4; D unresolved. Germline lookup yields CDR1 MNHEY and CDR2 SVGAGI. Trimming cost V 6 bases and J 3 bases, with 11 bases left between them. This CDR3 spans 14 amino acids. This chain's CDR3 is CASRAVGSNEKLFF. The CDR3 bases are TGTGCCAGCAGGGCAGTGGGTTCTAATGAAAAACTGTTTTTT.

The chain uses TRBV10-3 and TRBJ2-1; 10 bases match TRBD2. V shed 0 bases and J 13 bases; nucleotides not matched to a gene: 12. The CDR3 runs to 16 residues. CDR1 ENHRY and CDR2 SYGVKD come from the germline V gene. CDR3: CAISESQGLAGVEQFF. In DNA, the CDR3 is TGTGCCATCAGTGAGTCCCAGGGTCTAGCGGGAGTCGAACAGTTCTTC.

The J gene is TRBJ2-1, the V gene TRBV7-3; the D is unclear. CDR1 is SGHTA and CDR2 is FQGTGA in the germline V gene. CDR3 length equals 12 residues. V lost 1 base to trimming and J lost 9 bases, with 7 bases between them. In nucleotides, the CDR3 is TGTGCCAGCAGCTTAAGCAGAGGTGAGCAGTTCTTC. It is translated as CASSLSRGEQFF.

This chain connects TRBV4-1 to TRBJ2-5, with TRBD1 matching over 7 bases. Germline CDR1 is MGHRA and CDR2 is YSYEKL. V lost 3 bases to trimming and J lost 5 bases; unmatched junction nucleotides: 12. The CDR3 is 16 residues long. Written as DNA, the CDR3 is TGCGCCAGCAGCCACCCGAGGGACAGTAGTTCGGAGACCCAGTACTTC. It translates to CASSHPRDSSSETQYF.

The J gene is TRBJ2-3, the V gene TRBV7-8; possible D gene TRBD1, 5 bases. V was trimmed by 5 bases and J by 0 bases, leaving 12 bases between them. The CDR3 runs to 15 residues. The germline V gene has CDR1 SGHVS and CDR2 FQNEAQ. CDR3 coding DNA: TGTGCCAGCAGCCATAGTGGGGCTAGCACAGATACGCAGTATTTT. Amino acid sequence: CASSHSGASTDTQYF.

This clone was observed a few times. The chain has TRBV3-1 (or the pseudogene TRBV3-2) and TRBJ1-2; D possibly corresponds to TRBD1 (5 bases). The germline V and J ends were trimmed by 5 bases and 6 bases, with 19 bases remaining between them. The germline CDR1 and CDR2 sequences are LGHDT and YNNKEL (reference sequence). This CDR3 contains 15 residues. The CDR3 spells CASSDLKQGRDGYTF. CDR3 sequence (DNA): TGTGCCAGCAGCGACCTCAAGCAGGGCCGGGATGGCTACACCTTC.

This clone was recorded once. The chain is built from TRBV10-3 and TRBJ1-1; D is unclear. Germline CDR1 and CDR2: ENHRY and SYGVKD. The CDR3 is 12 amino acids. V lost 3 bases and J lost 1, with 3 bases in between. For the CDR3, the DNA is TGTGCCATCAGTGAATGGAACACTGAAGCTTTCTTT. This sequence encodes CAISEWNTEAFF.

The gene calls are TRBV2 and TRBJ2-5; a weak D match, TRBD1 (6 bases). Germline-derived CDR1 and CDR2 are SNHLY and FYNNEI. Trimming removed 6 bases at V and 0 bases at J, with 11 bases between. This CDR3 is 14 amino acids long. CDR3 DNA: TGTGCCAGCAGCGGAGGACAGTACCAAGAGACCCAGTACTTC. Translated: CASSGGQYQETQYF.